The next 28 T cell receptor beta chains were all read from a single sample in a study of beta chain features in type 1 diabetes. Overall study findings and caveats: For Type 1 diabetes patients, all four CD4+ subsets carried TCRB CDR3s that were moderately but significantly shorter.

Every isolated RNA sample was fully reverse transcribed, so sequencing captured expressed TCRB transcripts. The assay was immunoSEQ multiplex PCR, and TCRdb's table has in-frame clones only and misses some. The table records hundreds of thousands of clones, about an eighth of them present only once. Which antigens these TCRs recognize remains unknown. Sequenced material: naive CD4+ T cells from blood. These receptors were taken from a young man with type 1 diabetes.

In this sample, this clone turned up a few times. The genes are TRBV28 and TRBJ1-6, with TRBD1 as a possible D gene (6 bases). V dropped 5 bases and J dropped 10 bases, with 9 bases sitting between them. There are 12 residues in the CDR3. The germline V gene encodes CDR1 MDHEN and CDR2 SYDVKM. The CDR3 DNA follows: TGTGCCAGCAGTGGTGGGGGCTCACCCCTCCACTTT. Translation gives CASSGGGSPLHF.

This clone was found a few times. The chain carries TRBV27 and TRBJ1-1; 8 nucleotides match TRBD1. V dropped 5 bases and J dropped 3; count of bases not matched to a gene: 5. Per germline, CDR1 MNHEY and CDR2 SMNVEV (reference sequence). The CDR3 extends over 14 amino acids. The CDR3 DNA sequence: TGTGCCAGCAGTCGGACAGGGAGGGACACTGAAGCTTTCTTT. Its protein is CASSRTGRDTEAFF.

The V gene is TRBV2, the J gene TRBJ1-5; TRBD1 matches at 10 bases. Germline V gives CDR1 SNHLY, CDR2 FYNNEI. CDR3 size: 13 residues. Trimming cost V 6 bases and J 10 bases; bases outside gene matches: 6. The DNA of the CDR3 is TGTGCCAGCAGGGGGACAGGGGCCCCCCCCCAGCATTTT. Amino acids: CASRGTGAPPQHF.

J is TRBJ2-3 and V is TRBV7-8; D perhaps matches TRBD1 (5 bases). Looked up from germline, CDR1 is SGHVS and CDR2 is FQNEAQ. Trimming cost V 0 bases and J 0 bases, with 10 bases left between them. CDR3 length equals 16 residues. CDR3 protein: CASSLAGHSSTDTQYF. CDR3 bases: TGTGCCAGCAGCTTAGCAGGACATTCTAGCACAGATACGCAGTATTTT.

The J gene is TRBJ2-2, the V gene TRBV7-2; D uncertain. Germline assignment: CDR1 SGHTA and CDR2 FQGNSA. Trimming stripped 5 bases from V and 6 bases from J, with 16 bases between. This CDR3 has 15 residues. This chain's CDR3 is CASSTDFRFAGELFF. The CDR3 DNA is TGTGCCAGCAGCACTGACTTTAGGTTTGCCGGGGAGCTGTTTTTT.

The chain links TRBV18 to TRBJ2-1; maybe TRBD2 (5 bases). The CDR3 loop spans 12 amino acids. The germline CDR1 and CDR2 sequences are KGHSH and LQKENI. Trimming removed 6 bases from V and 10 bases from J, with 13 bases in between. The CDR3 DNA reads as TGTGCCAGCTCCCCCGAGGGCGGCGAGCAGTTCTTC. It specifies CASSPEGGEQFF.

A single count supports this clone. The chain is built from TRBV6-5 and TRBJ2-3; D is ambiguous. V was pared by 6 bases and J by 2 bases, with 12 bases between. The CDR3 runs 14 residues. Germline loops: CDR1 MNHEY, CDR2 SVGAGI. CDR3: CASSVDGNTDTQYF. For the CDR3, the DNA is TGTGCCAGCAGCGTAGACGGCAACACAGATACGCAGTATTTT.

The chain carries TRBV10-3 and TRBJ2-7; TRBD1 might be the D (5 bases). Per the germline V gene, CDR1 is ENHRY and CDR2 is SYGVKD. Between the trimmed V and J ends, which lost 10 bases and 1 base, there was a span of 14 bases. The CDR3 has 13 amino acids. The CDR3, as DNA: TGTGCCACCTTGGACGGACAATCCTACGAGCAGTACTTC. This sequence encodes CATLDGQSYEQYF.

Points on this clone: The sample holds other DNA sequences that translate to the same CDR3. CDR3 DNA sequence: TGTGCCAGCAGTCGCACAGGGGCGACTGAAGCTTTCTTT. This codes for CASSRTGATEAFF. The chain links TRBV6-5 to TRBJ1-1, with 7 positions matching TRBD1. V was clipped by 5 bases and J by 5 bases; unmatched bases: 5. Germline CDR1 is MNHEY and CDR2 is SVGAGI. The CDR3 is 13 amino acids.

V is TRBV2 and J is TRBJ1-2; TRBD1 matches 9 bases. The CDR3 consists of 13 residues. Germline CDR1 and CDR2: SNHLY and FYNNEI. The V segment lost 8 bases and the J segment 3 bases; nucleotides outside the gene matches: 4. CDR3 nucleotides: TGTGCCAGCCGGACAGGGGACTACTATGGCTACACCTTC. Protein sequence: CASRTGDYYGYTF.

The gene calls are TRBV29-1 and TRBJ2-4; no firm D call. Germline V gene data show CDR1 as SQVTM and CDR2 as ANQGSEA. V lost 4 bases to trimming and J lost 8 bases, with 12 bases between them. The CDR3 covers 12 residues. The CDR3 DNA reads as TGCAGCGTTGCTCCGTCAAGGGACATTCAGTACTTC. Encoded protein: CSVAPSRDIQYF.

This clone appeared a few times. The genes are TRBV9 and TRBJ1-2; D remains ambiguous. Germline V lookup: CDR1 SGDLS, CDR2 YYNGEE. The CDR3 is 11 residues long. Trimming removed 3 bases from V and 7 bases from J, with 7 bases in between. CDR3 sequence reads: CASSAGSGYTF. As DNA, the CDR3 is TGTGCCAGCAGCGCGGGGTCTGGCTACACCTTC.

The rearrangement joins TRBV27 to TRBJ1-2; D remains ambiguous. Per the germline V gene, CDR1 is MNHEY and CDR2 is SMNVEV (reference sequence). CDR3 length: 15 amino acids. Trimming pared 6 bases from V and 0 bases from J, leaving 14 bases between. The CDR3 is CASSSSRTTNYGYTF. CDR3 coding DNA: TGTGCCAGCAGCAGCAGTCGAACGACTAACTATGGCTACACCTTC.

In its sample, this clone was seen a few times. The chain uses TRBV5-1 and TRBJ1-1; D may be TRBD1 (6 bases). The CDR3 is 12 amino acids. Germline lookup yields CDR1 SGHRS and CDR2 YFSETQ. Trimming took off 5 bases at V and 5 bases at J, with 10 bases between the two ends. CDR3 sequence (DNA): TGCGCCAGCAGAGGTGGACAGACTGAAGCTTTCTTT. The encoded protein is CASRGGQTEAFF.

This clone was picked up a small number of times. The chain couples TRBV2 to TRBJ2-5, with D perhaps TRBD1 or TRBD2 (6 bases each). CDR1 and CDR2 from the germline V gene are SNHLY and FYNNEI. Trimming pared 3 bases from V and 5 bases from J, leaving 13 bases between. This CDR3 contains 14 residues. CDR3 nucleotide sequence: TGTGCCAGCAGTGACCCCACGGGGGCGGAGACCCAGTACTTC. Amino acid sequence: CASSDPTGAETQYF.

The rearrangement uses TRBV9 and TRBJ1-2, with D tentatively TRBD1 (6 bases). CDR1 is SGDLS and CDR2 is YYNGEE in the germline V gene. The V end was cut by 0 bases, the J end by 8 bases, with 8 bases between. CDR3 size: 12 residues. The CDR3 loop reads CASSVDTGGYTF. CDR3 nucleotide sequence: TGTGCCAGCAGCGTAGACACAGGGGGCTACACCTTC.

The chain is built from TRBV9 and TRBJ1-6; tentative D call: TRBD1 (6 bases). This CDR3 has 15 amino acids. Trimming took off 3 bases at V and 10 bases at J, with 17 bases between the two ends. Germline CDR1 SGDLS, CDR2 YYNGEE. Here the CDR3 reads CASSAGEGDRSPLHF. For the CDR3, the DNA is TGTGCCAGCAGCGCAGGGGAAGGGGATAGGTCACCCCTCCACTTT.

This clone was detected a few times. DNA for the CDR3: TGTGCCAGCAGTTACGAGGTGGCTTCGAACTATGGCTACACCTTC. Translation gives CASSYEVASNYGYTF. The chain uses TRBV6-5 and TRBJ1-2; D is unclear. This CDR3 spans 15 amino acids. V gave up 2 bases and J gave up 2 bases, with 12 bases separating them. Looked up from germline, CDR1 is MNHEY and CDR2 is SVGAGI.

This clone was seen a few times. The gene calls are TRBV29-1 and TRBJ2-7; 7 nucleotides match TRBD1. V trimming: 6 bases; J trimming: 0 bases; junction bases outside the gene matches: 8. This CDR3 contains 14 residues. Germline V gene data show CDR1 as SQVTM and CDR2 as ANQGSEA. The CDR3 spells CSVATGQSSYEQYF. CDR3 nucleotides: TGCAGCGTGGCCACGGGACAGAGCTCCTACGAGCAGTACTTC.

This clone has more than one count but fewer than ten. This chain joins TRBV30 and TRBJ1-4, with TRBD1 matching 7 bases. Per the germline V gene, CDR1 is GTSNPN and CDR2 is SVGIG (reference sequence). The CDR3 spans 15 residues. The V and J ends lost 4 bases and 4 bases, in that order; junction bases with no gene match: 9. Here the CDR3 reads CAWTGETGYNEKLFF. The CDR3 nucleotides read TGTGCCTGGACCGGGGAGACAGGGTATAATGAAAAACTGTTTTTT.

CDR3 amino acids: CASSPRTGAGPSSTDTQYF. In DNA, the CDR3 is TGTGCCAGCAGCCCACGGACAGGGGCAGGCCCCTCTAGCACAGATACGCAGTATTTT. The V and J genes are TRBV7-9 and TRBJ2-3; the match to TRBD1 covers 9 bases. The CDR3 is 19 amino acids. CDR1 is SEHNR and CDR2 is FQNEAQ in the germline V gene (reference sequence). Trimming removed 5 bases from V and 0 bases from J; junction bases left unmatched: 15.

Only a few counts were recorded for this clone. This chain links TRBV6-6 with TRBJ2-7, with D tentatively TRBD1 (5 bases). This CDR3 has 12 amino acids. Germline loops: CDR1 MNHNY, CDR2 SVGAGI (reference sequence). Deletions cut 3 bases from V and 6 bases from J, with 9 bases between. CDR3 in amino acids: CASSYRGSEQYF. The CDR3 DNA reads TGTGCCAGCAGTTATAGGGGCTCCGAGCAGTACTTC.

The chain carries TRBV6-6 and TRBJ1-2; 7 bases line up with TRBD1. The junction had 4 bases not matched to a gene; V was cut back by 6 bases and J by 9 bases. CDR1 is MNHNY, CDR2 SVGAGI, per germline (reference sequence). The CDR3 has 11 amino acids. The CDR3 loop is CASRGQNSYTF. The CDR3, as DNA: TGTGCCAGCAGGGGACAGAACAGCTACACCTTC.

The rearrangement links TRBV4-1 to TRBJ2-7; tentatively, D is TRBD1 (6 bases). V lost 7 bases and J lost 1, with 17 bases in between. CDR3 length: 15 residues. Germline CDR1 is MGHRA and CDR2 is YSYEKL. In DNA, the CDR3 is TGCGCCAGCATACCTAAACAGGGAACTTCCTACGAGCAGTACTTC. Its protein product is CASIPKQGTSYEQYF.

This clone was detected a few times. The J gene is TRBJ2-7, the V gene TRBV9, with unresolved D. This CDR3 region has 14 residues. The V end was cut by 0 bases, the J end by 0 bases, with 7 bases between. The germline V gene encodes CDR1 SGDLS and CDR2 YYNGEE. The CDR3 spells CASSVASLSYEQYF. DNA of the CDR3: TGTGCCAGCAGCGTAGCGTCCCTCTCCTACGAGCAGTACTTC.

In this sample, this clone turned up a few times. The chain employs TRBV30 and TRBJ2-7, with 7 bases matching TRBD1. Germline lookup yields CDR1 GTSNPN and CDR2 SVGIG (reference sequence). The CDR3 is made up of 12 amino acids. V lost 4 bases and J lost 5; bases outside the gene matches: 5. This CDR3 reads CAWTGGLNEQYF. For the CDR3, the DNA is TGTGCCTGGACAGGGGGATTGAACGAGCAGTACTTC.

This sequence joins TRBV18 and TRBJ2-7; a weak D match, TRBD2 (6 bases). In germline, CDR1 is KGHSH, CDR2 LQKENI. This CDR3 comprises 14 residues. V dropped 1 base and J dropped 0 bases, with 7 bases sitting between them. CDR3 bases: TGTGCCAGCTCACCACGGGGGGTCTCCTACGAGCAGTACTTC. It codes for CASSPRGVSYEQYF.

The chain employs TRBV29-1 and TRBJ2-5; D not certain. The V end lost 4 bases, the J end lost 2 bases, and 14 bases lay between the germline ends. Per the germline V gene, CDR1 is SQVTM and CDR2 is ANQGSEA. The CDR3 spans 14 residues. The CDR3 sequence: CSVVPAAEQETQYF. For the CDR3, the DNA is TGCAGCGTTGTGCCGGCGGCAGAGCAAGAGACCCAGTACTTC.